This T cell receptor beta chain comes out of a study of human T cells and chemical hapten exposure. Time point in this sample: patch test 2, 6 weeks after DPC sensitization. Treatment described: therapeutic diphenylcyclopropenone sensitization with weekly scalp DPC. The sample holds many counts of this clonotype. The V end was cut by 3 bases, the J end by 0 bases, with 9 bases between. The CDR3 runs to 15 residues. Per germline, CDR1 LNHDA and CDR2 SQIVND (reference sequence). MiXCR, run by TCRdb on the RACE reads, gives a single entry per CDR3 protein. This repertoire shows about 40,000 distinct CDR3 sequences, 3% to 3.5% found once; its top ten account for approximately 7.1%.

This TCR was recovered from a man aged 35 to 55 with alopecia areata. Some clones in this sample may be carry-over from other donors' samples. The sequenced sample was whole blood, obtained in connection with sensitization to the hapten diphenylcyclopropenone (DPC). This chain uses TRBV19 with TRBJ2-1; possibly TRBD2 for D (5 bases). CDR3 sequence reads: CASSILADSYNEQFF. CDR3 DNA: TGTGCCAGTAGTATCCTAGCCGACTCCTACAATGAGCAGTTCTTC. Together with reference TRBV19 and TRBJ2-1, the CDR3 gives the full variable domain: DGGITQSPKYLFRKEGQNVTLSCEQNLNHDAMYWYRQDPGQGLRLIYYSQIVNDFQKGDIAEGYSVSREKKESFPLTVTSAQKNPTAFYLCASSILADSYNEQFFGPGTRLTVL.